These 3 T cell receptor beta chains were all obtained from the same sample, sequenced in a study of cytomegalovirus exposure and HLA in healthy donors. With 60 Vbeta and 13 Jbeta primers, the PCR was carried out. Assay used: immunoSEQ multiplex PCR; TCRdb lists only in-frame clones, some missing. The sample has around 140,000 clones, 83% seen once. Sequenced: PBMCs. The receptors were sampled from a man between 40 and 49 years old in good health and CMV-seronegative.

The chain carries TRBV30 and TRBJ2-5; 10 positions match TRBD1. The CDR3 is made up of 15 amino acids. The ends lost 4 bases at V and 2 bases at J; junction bases unmatched: 7. Germline CDR1 is GTSNPN and CDR2 is SVGIG (reference sequence). Here the CDR3 reads CAWNLGQGPQETQYF. The CDR3 DNA is TGTGCCTGGAACCTGGGACAGGGGCCGCAAGAGACCCAGTACTTC.

The CDR3 spells CASSIGGRESTDTQYF. The CDR3 DNA reads TGCGCCAGCAGCATCGGAGGGAGAGAAAGCACAGATACGCAGTATTTT. The V and J genes are TRBV5-1 and TRBJ2-3; possibly TRBD2 for D (6 bases). V lost 4 bases to trimming and J lost 0 bases, with 15 bases between them. CDR3 length: 16 residues. Germline V gene lookup returns CDR1 SGHRS and CDR2 YFSETQ.

The CDR3 sequence is CASSAGQGKEKLFF. The CDR3 nucleotides read TGTGCCAGCAGCGCGGGACAGGGGAAAGAAAAACTGTTTTTT. The chain has TRBV9 and TRBJ1-4, with TRBD1 matching 10 bases. J was trimmed by 8 bases and V by 3 bases; bases with no gene match: 4. Germline-derived CDR1 and CDR2 are SGDLS and YYNGEE. The CDR3 consists of 14 residues.